Below, one TCR beta chain is given with its context. Its antigen is undetermined. The data derive from a study of blood T cells in healthy people across ages. Points from the study as a whole: Per million T cells, TCR beta diversity dropped roughly linearly as age increased.

It was with a sample-barcoded 5' primer and a J-beta primer mix that a second PCR of roughly 7 to 12 cycles was run. TCRdb re-called the 5' RACE reads through MiXCR, storing one row per CDR3 protein. The sample consists of about 1.8 million distinct CDR3 sequences, 49% of them appearing once. Germline V gives CDR1 SGHTA, CDR2 FQGNSA. This CDR3 has 16 residues. V was clipped by 1 base and J by 0 bases; unmatched bases: 3. This clonotype was sampled from a woman aged 40 to 49 in good health. The specimen sequenced was blood. This rearrangement joins TRBV7-2 to TRBJ1-1; 9 nucleotides line up with TRBD1. CDR3: CASSLVDRGLNTEAFF. For the CDR3, the DNA is TGTGCCAGCAGCTTAGTGGACAGGGGCCTGAACACTGAAGCTTTCTTT.